Listed here are 27 T cell receptor beta chains from one sample, sequenced in a study of cytomegalovirus exposure and HLA in healthy donors. The table came from immunoSEQ multiplex PCR; TCRdb's copy has only in-frame clones and leaves some out. The sample contains around 300,000 clones, around 86% of which appear only once. Sequencing input: PBMCs. All receptors derive from a young woman in good health and CMV-seronegative.

The chain links TRBV13 to TRBJ2-7, with D perhaps matching TRBD1 (5 bases). Looked up from germline, CDR1 is PRHDT and CDR2 is FYEKMQ (reference sequence). V lost 1 base, J lost 0 bases, and 10 bases lay in between. CDR3 size: 15 residues. The CDR3 sequence is CASSLVPGNSYEQYF. In nucleotides, the CDR3 is TGTGCCAGCAGCTTAGTACCAGGGAACTCCTACGAGCAGTACTTC. Full variable domain (remainder filled in from reference TRBV13 and TRBJ2-7): AAGVIQSPRHLIKEKRETATLKCYPIPRHDTVYWYQQGPGQDPQFLISFYEKMQSDKGSIPDRFSAQQFSDYHSELNMSSLELGDSALYFCASSLVPGNSYEQYFGPGTRLTVT.

The chain employs TRBV28 and TRBJ1-2; no clear D. Deletions cut 5 bases from V and 6 bases from J, with 10 bases between. The CDR3 is 12 amino acids. Germline V CDR1 and CDR2: MDHEN, SYDVKM. The CDR3 is CASSPDINGYTF. DNA for the CDR3: TGTGCCAGCAGTCCCGACATCAATGGCTACACCTTC.

The chain is built from TRBV9 and TRBJ1-2; TRBD1 agrees at 8 bases. Trimming cost V 0 bases and J 7 bases; bases outside gene matches: 14. Germline V gives CDR1 SGDLS, CDR2 YYNGEE. CDR3 length: 17 residues. For the CDR3, the DNA is TGTGCCAGCAGCGTAGAACCTACCGACAGGGGATCGGCTGGCTACACCTTC. Protein sequence: CASSVEPTDRGSAGYTF.

This rearrangement joins TRBV5-4 to TRBJ2-2, with D possibly being TRBD2 (5 bases). Trimming pared 4 bases from V and 2 bases from J, leaving 9 bases between. Per germline, CDR1 SGHNT and CDR2 YYREEE (reference sequence). This CDR3 comprises 14 residues. The CDR3 nucleotides are TGTGCCAGCAGCGCCGGACTTAACACCGGGGAGCTGTTTTTT. This gives the protein CASSAGLNTGELFF.

This clone has only one observation. J is TRBJ2-7 and V is TRBV10-3; TRBD1 aligns across 9 bases. This CDR3 has 17 residues. Germline-derived CDR1 and CDR2 are ENHRY and SYGVKD. The ends lost 4 bases at V and 4 bases at J; junction bases unmatched: 14. In DNA, the CDR3 is TGTGCCATCAGTGCCGTTTCTTCCGGGACAGGGACGTACGAGCAGTACTTC. This sequence encodes CAISAVSSGTGTYEQYF.

The chain recombines TRBV28 with TRBJ1-5; TRBD1 matches at 7 bases. From germline, CDR1 is MDHEN and CDR2 SYDVKM. Germline trimming cut 6 bases from V and 7 bases from J; bases unmatched to any gene: 12. The CDR3 covers 15 residues. DNA for the CDR3: TGTGCCAGCAGCCAGGGACAGATGGACTGGCAGCCCCAGCATTTT. It encodes CASSQGQMDWQPQHF.

The chain couples TRBV19 to TRBJ1-5; D remains unclear. CDR3 length: 15 amino acids. Per germline, CDR1 LNHDA and CDR2 SQIVND (reference sequence). V dropped 7 bases and J dropped 3 bases, with 16 bases sitting between them. The CDR3: CASIPGPDYNQPQHF. Written as DNA, the CDR3 is TGTGCCAGTATCCCCGGGCCGGACTACAATCAGCCCCAGCATTTT.

The chain uses TRBV19 and TRBJ2-7; TRBD1 might be the D (6 bases). V shed 5 bases and J shed 2 bases, with 13 bases lying between them. CDR3 length equals 14 residues. From germline, CDR1 is LNHDA and CDR2 SQIVND (reference sequence). The CDR3 coding sequence is TGTGCCAGTAGTTTCCCAGGGGCGGCCTACGAGCAGTACTTC. Protein: CASSFPGAAYEQYF.

The chain has TRBV28 and TRBJ2-3, with 9 bases identical to TRBD1. Germline V gene lookup returns CDR1 MDHEN and CDR2 SYDVKM. The CDR3 runs to 16 residues. Losses at the gene ends were 5 bases for V and 3 bases for J; bases not matched to a gene: 9. The CDR3 spells CASSLGQGVGTDTQYF. In nucleotides, the CDR3 is TGTGCCAGCAGTCTGGGACAGGGAGTGGGGACAGATACGCAGTATTTT.

The V gene is TRBV4-3, the J gene TRBJ2-3; 7 bases agree with TRBD1. The CDR3 consists of 17 residues. Per the germline V gene, CDR1 is LGHNA and CDR2 is YSLEER. Trimming took 3 bases from V and 0 from J; bases not matched to a gene: 9. CDR3 amino acids: CASSHTSGTASTDTQYF. The CDR3 nucleotides are TGCGCCAGCAGCCATACATCCGGGACAGCTAGCACAGATACGCAGTATTTT.

This clone appeared a single time. The V and J genes are TRBV2 and TRBJ2-5; 8 bases fit TRBD2. Germline V gene lookup returns CDR1 SNHLY and CDR2 FYNNEI. The V segment lost 5 bases and the J segment 4 bases; nucleotides outside the gene matches: 6. The CDR3 extends over 14 amino acids. CDR3 protein: CASSQSGGIETQYF. The DNA for the CDR3 is TGTGCCAGCAGTCAAAGCGGGGGAATAGAGACCCAGTACTTC.

The chain recombines TRBV13 with TRBJ1-1; 7 bases map to TRBD1. Unmatched junction bases numbered 8, after V lost 5 bases and J lost 2 bases. Germline lookup yields CDR1 PRHDT and CDR2 FYEKMQ (reference sequence). The CDR3 extends over 15 amino acids. Here the CDR3 DNA reads TGTGCCAGCAGCCCCTGGGGACAGAAAAACACTGAAGCTTTCTTT. Its translation: CASSPWGQKNTEAFF.

The chain uses TRBV6-5 and TRBJ2-3, with D uncertain. There are 15 residues in the CDR3. V gave up 0 bases and J gave up 2 bases, with 9 bases separating them. Per the germline V gene, CDR1 is MNHEY and CDR2 is SVGAGI. CDR3 bases: TGTGCCAGCAGTTACTCGCGGAAGTACACAGATACGCAGTATTTT. Protein product: CASSYSRKYTDTQYF.

This chain links TRBV25-1 with TRBJ1-4; D uncertain. Trimming shortened V by 1 base and J by 8 bases, and 11 bases separated the two germline ends. CDR1 and CDR2 (germline): MGHDK, SYGVNS. This CDR3 has 14 amino acids. The CDR3 DNA reads as TGTGCCAGCAGTGAATTCAGGAATCCGGAAAAACTGTTTTTT. Translation gives CASSEFRNPEKLFF.

The CDR3 bases are TGTGCCAGCAGTTTCCTAGGTACAGGGTCGTATGGCTACACCTTC. This encodes CASSFLGTGSYGYTF. This sequence joins TRBV27 and TRBJ1-2; the D gene is possibly TRBD1 (6 bases). CDR1 MNHEY and CDR2 SMNVEV come from the germline V gene (reference sequence). The V end was cut by 3 bases, the J end by 5 bases, with 16 bases between. CDR3 length equals 15 residues.

This chain joins TRBV6-5 and TRBJ2-3; a possible D gene is TRBD1 (5 bases). Trimming removed 7 bases from V and 1 base from J, with 12 bases in between. The CDR3 extends over 14 amino acids. Germline-derived CDR1 and CDR2 are MNHEY and SVGAGI. CDR3 sequence (DNA): TGTGCCAGCACTACAACACAGGGCACAGATACGCAGTATTTT. Its protein product is CASTTTQGTDTQYF.

This clone was detected only once. CDR3 sequence (DNA): TGTGCCTGGAGTTTAGATAGCAATCAGCCCCAGCATTTT. Amino acids: CAWSLDSNQPQHF. V and J are TRBV30 and TRBJ1-5; D call uncertain. The CDR3 is 13 residues long. Between the trimmed V and J ends, which lost 2 bases and 0 bases, there was a span of 5 bases. Germline V gene data show CDR1 as GTSNPN and CDR2 as SVGIG (reference sequence).

Notes on this clone: Other nucleotide sequences from this sample produce the same CDR3. The rearrangement links TRBV27 to TRBJ2-7; D is possibly TRBD2 (6 bases). There are 14 residues in the CDR3. The V gene's germline CDR1 is MNHEY and CDR2 SMNVEV (reference sequence). Deletions cut 0 bases from V and 0 bases from J, with 6 bases between. The CDR3 bases are TGTGCCAGCAGTTTATCGGGACTCTCCTACGAGCAGTACTTC. Amino acid sequence: CASSLSGLSYEQYF.

The chain uses TRBV4-1 and TRBJ2-3, with 8 nucleotides matching TRBD1. The V gene end was trimmed by 1 base and the J gene end by 14 bases; junction bases not matched to a gene: 23. CDR3 length: 18 amino acids. The germline V gene encodes CDR1 MGHRA and CDR2 YSYEKL. DNA for the CDR3: TGCGCCAGCAGCCAAGGCTCCACGGACAGGGAAGTCGTAGCGAGTCGGTATTTT. Its translation is CASSQGSTDREVVASRYF.

The chain has TRBV27 and TRBJ1-2, with TRBD1 as a possible D gene (6 bases). CDR3 length: 14 residues. Trimming removed 8 bases from V and 2 bases from J, with 15 bases in between. CDR1 and CDR2 from the germline V gene are MNHEY and SMNVEV (reference sequence). CDR3 amino acids: CASGRQAWNYGYTF. CDR3 in DNA: TGTGCCAGCGGAAGACAGGCGTGGAACTATGGCTACACCTTC.

CDR3 bases: TGTGCCAGCAGTTTACGACAGTATTATAGCAATCAGCCCCAGCATTTT. The encoded protein is CASSLRQYYSNQPQHF. V is TRBV28 and J is TRBJ1-5; D perhaps matches TRBD1 (5 bases). Trimming took 2 bases from V and 0 from J, leaving 11 bases between them. In germline, CDR1 is MDHEN, CDR2 SYDVKM. This CDR3 spans 16 amino acids.

The chain has TRBV27 and TRBJ1-1; D is perhaps TRBD1 (6 bases). CDR3 size: 13 residues. Germline V lookup: CDR1 MNHEY, CDR2 SMNVEV (reference sequence). V shed 4 bases and J shed 2 bases, with 8 bases lying between them. CDR3 sequence: CASSWTVNTEAFF. DNA of the CDR3: TGTGCCAGCAGTTGGACAGTTAACACTGAAGCTTTCTTT.

The rearrangement links TRBV7-6 to TRBJ2-2; 7 positions agree with TRBD1. Germline V gives CDR1 SGHVS, CDR2 FNYEAQ. The CDR3 length is 15 residues. J gave up 5 bases and V 5 bases, and 8 bases lay outside the gene matches. The CDR3 region is CASSTTGYGTGELFF. The CDR3 DNA sequence: TGTGCCAGCAGCACGACAGGGTATGGAACCGGGGAGCTGTTTTTT.

The J gene is TRBJ2-2, the V gene TRBV27, with D hard to call. The V end lost 6 bases, the J end lost 5 bases, and 13 bases lay between the germline ends. The CDR3 covers 14 residues. The germline V gene encodes CDR1 MNHEY and CDR2 SMNVEV (reference sequence). CDR3: CASSLEERTGELFF. CDR3 in DNA: TGTGCCAGCAGCCTAGAAGAACGGACCGGGGAGCTGTTTTTT.

The V and J genes are TRBV7-8 and TRBJ2-3, with D tentatively TRBD1 (6 bases). The V end was cut by 1 base, the J end by 2 bases, with 16 bases between. The CDR3 runs 17 residues. The germline V gene encodes CDR1 SGHVS and CDR2 FQNEAQ. This CDR3 is CASSLEGDRSVTDTQYF. In DNA, the CDR3 is TGTGCCAGCAGCTTAGAGGGAGACAGGAGTGTCACAGATACGCAGTATTTT.

The chain carries TRBV9 and TRBJ2-7, with 8 bases fitting TRBD1. Per germline, CDR1 SGDLS and CDR2 YYNGEE. V shed 2 bases and J 9 bases; nucleotides not matched to a gene: 7. This CDR3 spans 13 amino acids. CDR3 sequence (DNA): TGTGCCAGCAGCGTTGGACAGGGAAAGAGGCAGTACTTC. Translated: CASSVGQGKRQYF.

The chain employs TRBV28 and TRBJ1-2; no reliable D call. Trimming shortened V by 5 bases and J by 5 bases, and 12 bases separated the two germline ends. The length of the CDR3 is 13 residues. Looked up from germline, CDR1 is MDHEN and CDR2 is SYDVKM. For the CDR3, the DNA is TGTGCCAGCAGTCTCGGGATTCTTTATGGCTACACCTTC. It encodes CASSLGILYGYTF.